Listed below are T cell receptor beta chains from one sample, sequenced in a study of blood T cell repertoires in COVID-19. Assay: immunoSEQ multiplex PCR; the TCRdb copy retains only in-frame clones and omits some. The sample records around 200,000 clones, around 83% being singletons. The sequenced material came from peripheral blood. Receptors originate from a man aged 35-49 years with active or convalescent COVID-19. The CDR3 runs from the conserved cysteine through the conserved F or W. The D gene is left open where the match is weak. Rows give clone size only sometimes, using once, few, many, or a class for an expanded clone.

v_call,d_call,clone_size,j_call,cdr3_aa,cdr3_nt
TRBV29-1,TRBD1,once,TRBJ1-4,CSVLQGAGEKLFF,TGCAGCGTCCTACAGGGGGCCGGTGAAAAACTGTTTTTT
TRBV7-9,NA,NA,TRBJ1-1,CASRLLDTEAFF,TGTGCCAGCAGACTTTTGGACACTGAAGCTTTCTTT
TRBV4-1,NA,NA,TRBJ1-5,CASSQLRGGTSLGNQPQHF,TGCGCCAGCAGCCAACTCAGGGGCGGCACTTCTTTGGGCAATCAGCCCCAGCATTTT
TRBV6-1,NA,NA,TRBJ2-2,CASSEQQGSGELFF,TGTGCCAGCAGTGAGCAACAGGGTTCCGGGGAGCTGTTTTTT
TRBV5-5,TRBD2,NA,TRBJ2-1,CASSLMAGAYNEQFF,TGTGCCAGCAGCTTGATGGCGGGAGCCTACAATGAGCAGTTCTTC
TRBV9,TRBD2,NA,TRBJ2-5,CASSVFPGGQETQYF,TGTGCCAGCAGCGTATTTCCGGGGGGCCAAGAGACCCAGTACTTC
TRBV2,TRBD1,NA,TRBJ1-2,CASEGTGLFYGYTF,TGTGCCAGCGAGGGGACAGGGCTCTTCTATGGCTACACCTTC
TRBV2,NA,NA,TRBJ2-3,CASSLTGGTDTQYF,TGTGCCAGCAGCTTGACGGGGGGCACAGATACGCAGTATTTT
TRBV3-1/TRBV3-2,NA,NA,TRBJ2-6,CASSHRGGQTGANVLTF,TGTGCCAGCAGCCATAGGGGGGGCCAGACTGGGGCCAACGTCCTGACTTTC
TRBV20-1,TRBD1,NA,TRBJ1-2,CSASILPGQGASYGYTF,TGCAGTGCTAGTATACTGCCGGGACAGGGGGCTTCCTATGGCTACACCTTC
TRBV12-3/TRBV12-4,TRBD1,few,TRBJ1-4,CASSFGDREKLFF,TGTGCCAGCAGTTTTGGGGACAGAGAAAAACTGTTTTTT
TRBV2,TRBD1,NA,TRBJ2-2,CASEGQGSTGELFF,TGTGCCAGCGAGGGACAGGGGAGCACCGGGGAGCTGTTTTTT
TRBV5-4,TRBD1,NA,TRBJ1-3,CASSLGRGPGNTIYF,TGTGCCAGCAGCTTGGGCAGGGGGCCTGGAAACACCATATATTTT
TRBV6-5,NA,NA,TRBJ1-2,CASRIQRPPNYGYTF,TGTGCCAGCAGGATTCAGAGGCCGCCTAACTATGGCTACACCTTC
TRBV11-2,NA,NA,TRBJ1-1,CASSSLSKQVMNTEAFF,TGTGCCAGCAGCTCACTCTCCAAACAGGTCATGAACACTGAAGCTTTCTTT
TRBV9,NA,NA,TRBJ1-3,CASSVGAGFSGNTIYF,TGTGCCAGCAGCGTAGGTGCAGGGTTCTCTGGAAACACCATATATTTT
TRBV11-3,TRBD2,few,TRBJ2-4,CASSLDLGGGEGNIQYF,TGTGCCAGCAGCTTAGATCTTGGCGGGGGTGAGGGAAACATTCAGTACTTC
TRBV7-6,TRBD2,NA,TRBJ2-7,CASSLEGGRASQQYF,TGTGCCAGCAGCTTAGAAGGCGGGAGGGCCTCCCAGCAGTACTTC
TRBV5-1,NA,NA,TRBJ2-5,CASSKGGVYTQETQYF,TGCGCCAGCAGCAAGGGCGGGGTCTATACACAAGAGACCCAGTACTTC
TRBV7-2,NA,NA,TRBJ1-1,CASRGGLNTEAFF,TGTGCCTCCCGGGGGGGATTGAACACTGAAGCTTTCTTT
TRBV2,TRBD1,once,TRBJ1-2,CASKREGQGSYGYTF,TGTGCCAGCAAACGGGAGGGACAGGGCAGCTATGGCTACACCTTC
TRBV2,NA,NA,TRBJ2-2,CASSEVVGGTGELFF,TGTGCCAGCAGTGAGGTTGTGGGGGGCACCGGGGAGCTGTTTTTT
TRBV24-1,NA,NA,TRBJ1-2,CATSDQGGDGYTF,TGTGCCACCAGTGATCAGGGCGGAGATGGCTACACCTTC
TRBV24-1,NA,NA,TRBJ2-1,CATSRASHYEQFF,TGTGCCACCTCGCGGGCCTCACATTACGAGCAGTTCTTC
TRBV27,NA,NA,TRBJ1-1,CASSSGTLNTEAFF,TGTGCCAGCAGTTCGGGGACACTGAACACTGAAGCTTTCTTT
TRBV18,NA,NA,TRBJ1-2,CASSPPGRGNYGYTF,TGTGCCAGCTCACCACCGGGCAGGGGAAACTATGGCTACACCTTC
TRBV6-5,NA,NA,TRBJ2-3,CASSRLQSTDTQYF,TGTGCCAGCAGTCGACTACAGAGCACAGATACGCAGTATTTT
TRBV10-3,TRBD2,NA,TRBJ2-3,CAISESGTSGDTQYF,TGTGCCATCAGTGAGTCGGGGACTAGTGGAGATACGCAGTATTTT
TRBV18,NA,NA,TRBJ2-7,CASSPGQGSEQYF,TGTGCCAGCTCACCAGGCCAGGGGAGCGAGCAGTACTTC
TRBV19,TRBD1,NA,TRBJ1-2,CASSPLTGGWYGYTF,TGTGCCAGTAGTCCACTGACAGGGGGTTGGTATGGCTACACCTTC
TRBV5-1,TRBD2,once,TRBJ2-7,CASSLVGMGTNPYEQYF,TGCGCCAGCAGCTTGGTGGGTATGGGGACTAACCCCTACGAGCAGTACTTC
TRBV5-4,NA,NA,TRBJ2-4,CASSLQGWDIQYF,TGTGCCAGCAGCTTGCAGGGGTGGGACATTCAGTACTTC
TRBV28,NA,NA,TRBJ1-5,CASSPTRVPLHQPQHF,TGTGCCAGCAGCCCTACGCGGGTCCCATTGCATCAGCCCCAGCATTTT
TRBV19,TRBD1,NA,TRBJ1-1,CASSSWTGVDTEAFF,TGTGCCAGTAGTAGCTGGACAGGGGTTGACACTGAAGCTTTCTTT
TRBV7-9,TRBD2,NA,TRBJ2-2,CASRDDGTSGSYTGELFF,TGTGCCAGCAGGGATGATGGGACTAGCGGGAGTTACACCGGGGAGCTGTTTTTT
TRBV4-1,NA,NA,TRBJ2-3,CASSQETLSPDTQYF,TGCGCCAGCAGCCAAGAGACTCTGAGCCCAGATACGCAGTATTTT
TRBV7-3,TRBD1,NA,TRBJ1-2,CASSFPTGGDNGYTF,TGTGCCAGCAGCTTTCCTACAGGGGGAGATAATGGCTACACCTTC
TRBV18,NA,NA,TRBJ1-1,CASSSTENTEAFF,TGTGCCAGCTCATCGACAGAAAACACTGAAGCTTTCTTT
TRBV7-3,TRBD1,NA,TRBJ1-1,CASSRDRGETEAFF,TGTGCCAGCAGCCGGGACAGGGGCGAGACTGAAGCTTTCTTT
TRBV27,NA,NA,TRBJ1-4,CASRDGGVEKLFF,TGTGCCAGCCGGGACGGAGGGGTCGAAAAACTGTTTTTT
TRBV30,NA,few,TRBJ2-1,CACKGYGQYNEQFF,TGTGCCTGTAAAGGGTACGGACAATACAATGAGCAGTTCTTC
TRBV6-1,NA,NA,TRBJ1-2,CASSEALRVGYTF,TGTGCCAGCAGTGAAGCATTGAGGGTAGGCTACACCTTC
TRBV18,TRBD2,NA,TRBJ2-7,CASSPGASGGTSYEQYF,TGTGCCAGCTCACCAGGGGCCAGCGGGGGCACCTCCTACGAGCAGTACTTC
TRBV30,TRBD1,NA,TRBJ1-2,CAWFGQGNYGYTF,TGTGCCTGGTTTGGACAGGGGAACTATGGCTACACCTTC
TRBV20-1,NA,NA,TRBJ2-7,CSARRQYF,TGCAGTGCTAGACGGCAGTACTTC
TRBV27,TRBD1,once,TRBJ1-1,CASSVTGPWNTEAFF,TGTGCCAGCAGTGTGACAGGGCCCTGGAACACTGAAGCTTTCTTT
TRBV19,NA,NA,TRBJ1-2,CASRPQGNGGYGYTF,TGTGCCAGTAGACCTCAGGGAAACGGTGGATATGGCTACACCTTC
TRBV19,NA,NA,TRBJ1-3,CASRKAAYGNTIYF,TGTGCCAGTAGAAAGGCGGCCTATGGAAACACCATATATTTT
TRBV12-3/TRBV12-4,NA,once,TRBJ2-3,CASRKTGGTQYF,TGTGCCAGCAGGAAGACAGGAGGTACGCAGTATTTT
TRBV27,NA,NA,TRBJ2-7,CATRTVSYEQYF,TGTGCCACCCGGACAGTTAGCTACGAGCAGTACTTC
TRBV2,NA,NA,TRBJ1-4,CASKPRHEKLFF,TGTGCCAGCAAACCCAGGCATGAAAAACTGTTTTTT
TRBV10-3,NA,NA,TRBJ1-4,CAISTSSGANEKLFF,TGTGCCATCAGTACCTCCTCAGGGGCCAATGAAAAACTGTTTTTT
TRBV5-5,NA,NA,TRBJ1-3,CASSFQGPGSGNTIYF,TGTGCCAGCAGCTTCCAGGGTCCCGGCTCTGGAAACACCATATATTTT